This entry lists 32 T cell receptor beta chains sequenced from one sample in a study of cytomegalovirus exposure and HLA in healthy donors. PCR used 60 Vbeta primers and 13 Jbeta primers. Assay used: immunoSEQ multiplex PCR; TCRdb lists only in-frame clones, some missing. This sample carries about 210,000 clones, with about 0.9% going to the ten biggest clones. The sample was PBMCs. These TCRs come from a woman in her twenties or thirties in good health and CMV-seropositive.

The V and J genes are TRBV14 and TRBJ2-3; TRBD1 aligns across 9 bases. CDR1 is SGHDN, CDR2 FVKESK, per germline. This CDR3 spans 15 amino acids. The trim removed 6 bases at V and 5 bases at J, leaving 9 bases unmatched. CDR3 sequence: CASSHRDRAGDTQYF. In DNA form, the CDR3 reads TGTGCCAGCAGTCACCGGGACAGGGCTGGAGATACGCAGTATTTT.

A note on this clone: Other DNA variants within this sample encode the same CDR3. The chain couples TRBV5-1 to TRBJ1-1, with 10 bases aligning to TRBD1. This CDR3 is 14 amino acids long. The trim removed 4 bases at V and 2 bases at J, leaving 2 bases unmatched. Germline CDR1 SGHRS, CDR2 YFSETQ. The CDR3 sequence is CASSLTGGNTEAFF. The CDR3 DNA sequence: TGCGCCAGCAGCCTGACAGGGGGCAACACTGAAGCTTTCTTT.

The V gene is TRBV6-5, the J gene TRBJ1-3; D is unresolved. V was clipped by 6 bases and J by 4 bases, with 13 bases between them. The CDR3 consists of 14 residues. Germline values: CDR1 MNHEY, CDR2 SVGAGI. As DNA, the CDR3 is TGTGCCAGCAGCCCTCCTGGTGCGGGAAACACCATATATTTT. Translation gives CASSPPGAGNTIYF.

This chain joins TRBV5-1 and TRBJ2-7, with D maybe TRBD1 (5 bases). Germline CDR1 and CDR2: SGHRS and YFSETQ. Trimming left V 5 bases short and J 4 bases short, with 16 bases between. The CDR3 runs 14 residues. CDR3 nucleotides: TGCGCCAGCAGTCCGTATTTGGGGCGGTACGAGCAGTACTTC. Translating it yields CASSPYLGRYEQYF.

The genes are TRBV7-9 and TRBJ2-2; TRBD2 matches 8 bases. From germline, CDR1 is SEHNR and CDR2 FQNEAQ (reference sequence). With 6 bases clipped from V and 7 bases from J, the junction kept 13 bases outside the gene matches. The CDR3 consists of 16 residues. The CDR3 coding sequence is TGTGCCAGCAGTCCCGGGACTAGTGGGTCCGGCGGGGAGCTGTTTTTT. It encodes CASSPGTSGSGGELFF.

This chain uses TRBV5-8 with TRBJ1-1, with 9 bases fitting TRBD1. Trimming at V came to 3 bases and at J to 6 bases, leaving 6 bases not matched to a gene. In germline, CDR1 is SGHTS, CDR2 YDEGEE. The CDR3 covers 14 residues. For the CDR3, the DNA is TGTGCCAGCAGCTACGACAGGGGGAAGGCTGAAGCTTTCTTT. This sequence encodes CASSYDRGKAEAFF.

This rearrangement joins TRBV25-1 to TRBJ2-5; tentatively, D is TRBD2 (5 bases). From germline, CDR1 is MGHDK and CDR2 SYGVNS. V lost 5 bases, J lost 4 bases, and 14 bases lay in between. The CDR3 is made up of 14 amino acids. The DNA of the CDR3 is TGTGCCAGCAGTCCCCGCCTAGCCGGAGAGACCCAGTACTTC. Amino acid sequence: CASSPRLAGETQYF.

The V call is TRBV7-9, the J call TRBJ2-2, with D perhaps TRBD1 (7 bases). Between the trimmed V and J ends, which lost 4 bases and 4 bases, there was a span of 25 bases. Per germline, CDR1 SEHNR and CDR2 FQNEAQ (reference sequence). The CDR3 runs to 19 residues. The CDR3 DNA sequence: TGTGCCAGCAGCTCGACCAGCGGAGGGGGCAGTTGGGGCACCGGGGAGCTGTTTTTT. It codes for CASSSTSGGGSWGTGELFF.

CDR3 sequence (DNA): TGTGCCTGGAGTATTAGAAGGGGACTACAAGAGACCCAGTACTTC. Translation: CAWSIRRGLQETQYF. The rearrangement joins TRBV30 to TRBJ2-5; 7 positions agree with TRBD2. CDR3 length: 15 amino acids. Trimming at V came to 2 bases and at J to 2 bases, leaving 8 bases not matched to a gene. Germline values: CDR1 GTSNPN, CDR2 SVGIG (reference sequence).

V gene TRBV2 combines with J gene TRBJ2-6; a possible D gene is TRBD1 (5 bases). This CDR3 comprises 14 residues. The germline V gene has CDR1 SNHLY and CDR2 FYNNEI. Trimming stripped 10 bases from V and 0 bases from J, with 10 bases between. The CDR3 DNA follows: TGTGCCAAGTCGACAGACTCTGGGGCCAACGTCCTGACTTTC. It encodes CAKSTDSGANVLTF.

The J gene is TRBJ2-3, the V gene TRBV27; TRBD2 agrees at 11 bases. Germline assignment: CDR1 MNHEY and CDR2 SMNVEV (reference sequence). V lost 5 bases, J lost 6 bases, and 10 bases stayed unmatched. The CDR3 runs 16 residues. CDR3 amino acids: CASSPISGRAGDTQYF. DNA of the CDR3: TGTGCCAGCAGTCCCATTAGCGGGAGGGCGGGGGATACGCAGTATTTT.

The chain is built from TRBV18 and TRBJ1-2; 11 bases are a match to TRBD1. The CDR3 contains 13 residues. CDR1 is KGHSH, CDR2 LQKENI, per germline. V trimming: 3 bases; J trimming: 7 bases; junction bases outside the gene matches: 1. The CDR3 loop reads CASSPGQGVGYTF. Here the CDR3 DNA reads TGTGCCAGCTCACCGGGACAGGGGGTTGGCTACACCTTC.

The chain is built from TRBV28 and TRBJ2-7, with 7 bases identical to TRBD2. V was pared by 6 bases and J by 6 bases, with 8 bases of the junction left unmatched. The CDR3 totals 13 residues. Per germline, CDR1 MDHEN and CDR2 SYDVKM. This CDR3 is CASRPQPGGEQYF. The CDR3 coding sequence is TGTGCCAGCAGACCCCAGCCGGGGGGCGAGCAGTACTTC.

V gene TRBV19 combines with J gene TRBJ1-6; 7 nucleotides match TRBD1. The CDR3 has 15 residues. Trimming removed 5 bases from V and 9 bases from J; junction bases left unmatched: 10. Per the germline V gene, CDR1 is LNHDA and CDR2 is SQIVND (reference sequence). For the CDR3, the DNA is TGTGCCAGTAGTCCCACCGGACAGGTATCTTCACCCCTCCACTTT. It translates to CASSPTGQVSSPLHF.

V gene TRBV2 combines with J gene TRBJ2-7; TRBD1 is a possible D gene (6 bases). The V and J ends lost 3 bases and 4 bases respectively, with 13 bases between them. The CDR3 sequence is 14 residues long. CDR1 and CDR2 from the germline V gene are SNHLY and FYNNEI. The CDR3 DNA reads as TGTGCCAGCAGTGACGGGCAGGGACAATACGAGCAGTACTTC. Protein sequence: CASSDGQGQYEQYF.

This chain uses TRBV11-3 with TRBJ2-2; 9 bases map to TRBD2. J gave up 1 base and V 5 bases, and 2 bases lay outside the gene matches. This CDR3 has 15 residues. CDR1 is SGHNT, CDR2 YENEEA, per germline. The CDR3 reads CASSPTSGNTGELFF. The CDR3 DNA sequence: TGTGCCAGCAGCCCGACTAGCGGGAACACCGGGGAGCTGTTTTTT.

The chain employs TRBV7-2 and TRBJ2-6; TRBD1 is a possible D gene (6 bases). This CDR3 is built from 18 residues. The germline CDR1 and CDR2 sequences are SGHTA and FQGNSA. With 5 bases removed from V and 0 bases from J, the gap between germline ends came to 17 bases. CDR3 sequence (DNA): TGTGCCAGCAGCGATACCGGACAGCACGACTCTGGGGCCAACGTCCTGACTTTC. This encodes CASSDTGQHDSGANVLTF.

CDR3 nucleotide sequence: TGTGCCAGCAGCTTAGGGGCCCTAGGGACAGGGAAGGGCTACACCTTC. Translation: CASSLGALGTGKGYTF. The V call is TRBV7-9, the J call TRBJ1-2, with TRBD1 matching over 9 bases. V shed 1 base and J 8 bases; nucleotides not matched to a gene: 11. CDR1 and CDR2 (germline): SEHNR, FQNEAQ (reference sequence). The CDR3 totals 16 residues.

V and J are TRBV27 and TRBJ2-1, with 7 bases fitting TRBD2. Trimming removed 2 bases from V and 4 bases from J; junction bases left unmatched: 5. Germline V gene lookup returns CDR1 MNHEY and CDR2 SMNVEV (reference sequence). The CDR3 length is 15 residues. The CDR3 bases are TGTGCCAGCAGTTTAGGGCAGGGAGGGTACAATGAGCAGTTCTTC. Translating it yields CASSLGQGGYNEQFF.

V and J are TRBV27 and TRBJ2-3; 9 bases match TRBD2. The CDR3 contains 15 residues. Trimming took 8 bases from V and 4 from J; bases not matched to a gene: 10. Germline lookup yields CDR1 MNHEY and CDR2 SMNVEV (reference sequence). CDR3 loop: CASGRGGARADTQYF. The CDR3 nucleotides read TGTGCCAGCGGACGCGGGGGGGCGCGGGCAGATACGCAGTATTTT.

The rearrangement joins TRBV7-9 to TRBJ1-4; TRBD1 agrees at 7 bases. The CDR3 length is 15 residues. The trim removed 3 bases at V and 4 bases at J, leaving 5 bases unmatched. The germline CDR1 and CDR2 sequences are SEHNR and FQNEAQ (reference sequence). Here the CDR3 DNA reads TGTGCCAGCAGCTTTGCCGGGACAGATAATGAAAAACTGTTTTTT. As protein: CASSFAGTDNEKLFF.

The chain recombines TRBV29-1 with TRBJ2-2; D is ambiguous. This CDR3 spans 12 amino acids. Trimming stripped 0 bases from V and 4 bases from J, with 3 bases between. The germline V gene encodes CDR1 SQVTM and CDR2 ANQGSEA. The CDR3 reads CSVEDLTGELFF. The CDR3 region has the DNA TGCAGCGTTGAAGATCTCACCGGGGAGCTGTTTTTT.

The chain has TRBV6-6 and TRBJ1-1; tentative D call: TRBD1 (5 bases). This CDR3 spans 15 amino acids. Trimming removed 7 bases at V and 1 base at J, with 16 bases between. Germline CDR1 and CDR2: MNHNY and SVGAGI (reference sequence). The CDR3 reads CASTLLGVQNTEAFF. CDR3 nucleotides: TGTGCCAGCACTCTCTTAGGGGTTCAGAACACTGAAGCTTTCTTT.

The chain has TRBV5-1 and TRBJ1-2; TRBD1 matches at 8 bases. This CDR3 region has 15 residues. V dropped 4 bases and J dropped 4; count of bases not matched to a gene: 9. Germline CDR1 is SGHRS and CDR2 is YFSETQ. CDR3 residues: CASSPAGTGPYGYTF. The CDR3 DNA is TGCGCCAGCAGCCCGGCCGGGACAGGTCCCTATGGCTACACCTTC.

The rearrangement uses TRBV6-6 and TRBJ2-2, with 8 positions matching TRBD1. The junction had 7 bases not matched to a gene; V was cut back by 0 bases and J by 7 bases. CDR3 length: 16 residues. Germline CDR1 is MNHNY and CDR2 is SVGAGI (reference sequence). The CDR3: CASSYSSRTGNGELFF. In DNA, the CDR3 is TGTGCCAGCAGTTACTCCTCACGGACAGGGAACGGGGAGCTGTTTTTT.

The rearrangement joins TRBV7-7 to TRBJ2-3; 13 bases line up with TRBD2. V lost 1 base, J lost 13 bases, and 5 bases stayed unmatched. CDR3 length: 14 amino acids. CDR1 and CDR2 from the germline V gene are SSHAT and FNYEAQ (reference sequence). The CDR3 DNA reads as TGTGCCAGCAGCTTAGGCACTAGCGGGGGGGTAAAGTATTTT. Translated: CASSLGTSGGVKYF.

The genes are TRBV10-3 and TRBJ2-1, with 10 bases lining up with TRBD2. Looked up from germline, CDR1 is ENHRY and CDR2 is SYGVKD. V lost 6 bases to trimming and J lost 0 bases; unmatched junction nucleotides: 5. The CDR3 is 16 amino acids. CDR3 region: CAISPSGGPSYNEQFF. The CDR3 bases are TGTGCCATCAGCCCTAGCGGGGGACCCTCCTACAATGAGCAGTTCTTC.

The chain's CDR3 is CASSFYMAGTASGANVLTF. DNA of the CDR3: TGTGCCAGCAGCTTTTACATGGCCGGGACAGCCTCTGGGGCCAACGTCCTGACTTTC. The V gene is TRBV7-7, the J gene TRBJ2-6; 7 positions match TRBD1. Germline CDR1 is SSHAT and CDR2 is FNYEAQ (reference sequence). The CDR3 totals 19 residues. V dropped 3 bases and J dropped 0; count of bases not matched to a gene: 11.

The gene calls are TRBV7-9 and TRBJ2-7; 7 bases agree with TRBD1. The germline V gene encodes CDR1 SEHNR and CDR2 FQNEAQ (reference sequence). This CDR3 comprises 16 residues. The V gene end was trimmed by 5 bases and the J gene end by 5 bases; junction bases not matched to a gene: 15. CDR3 sequence: CASSTYRGIVGDEQYF. The DNA of the CDR3 is TGTGCCAGCAGCACCTACAGGGGAATCGTCGGGGACGAGCAGTACTTC.

The CDR3 loop is CAISAGTTSYEQYF. CDR3 DNA sequence: TGTGCCATCAGTGCCGGGACTACTTCCTACGAGCAGTACTTC. V is TRBV10-3 and J is TRBJ2-7, with 7 bases aligning to TRBD2. The trim removed 4 bases at V and 1 base at J, leaving 4 bases unmatched. Per germline, CDR1 ENHRY and CDR2 SYGVKD. The CDR3 length is 14 residues.

This chain connects TRBV12-5 to TRBJ2-3; 10 bases align to TRBD2. The CDR3 is 16 amino acids. Germline V gives CDR1 LGHNT, CDR2 FRNRAP. V was clipped by 0 bases and J by 4 bases; unmatched bases: 4. CDR3 sequence reads: CASGLVHSGGADTQYF. The CDR3 nucleotides read TGTGCTAGTGGTTTGGTACACAGCGGGGGGGCAGATACGCAGTATTTT.

V is TRBV6-5 and J is TRBJ2-1; 7 bases map to TRBD2. Germline CDR1 MNHEY, CDR2 SVGAGI. Losses at the gene ends were 5 bases for V and 8 bases for J; bases not matched to a gene: 9. The CDR3 spans 14 residues. DNA for the CDR3: TGTGCCAGCAGTGCCCGCGGGGGTTGGGATGAGCAGTTCTTC. It specifies CASSARGGWDEQFF.